These 8 T cell receptor beta chains share one sample of origin, sequenced in a study of tumor and adjacent non-tumor tissue in lung cancer. The library came from three nested PCR rounds adapted from ARM-PCR protocols. TCRdb redid the calling of the multiplex PCR reads with MiXCR, one entry per CDR3 protein. The sample shows 70,000 to 90,000 distinct CDR3 sequences, around 70% of them seen only once. No cell sorting was done before RNA was extracted from the tissue. Distant lung tissue was collected more than 3 cm away from the tumor edge. Sequences were obtained from distant non-tumor lung tissue. These receptors originate from a woman aged 50 to 60 with non-small cell lung cancer.

The chain carries TRBV11-2 and TRBJ2-7; 7 bases fit TRBD2. Trimming removed 6 bases from V and 4 bases from J; junction bases left unmatched: 12. The CDR3 totals 15 residues. Germline CDR1 reads SGHAT; CDR2 reads FQNNGV. The CDR3 loop is CASRSWASGSYEQYF. CDR3 coding DNA: TGTGCCAGCAGGTCTTGGGCTAGCGGTTCTTACGAGCAGTACTTC.

A note on this clonotype: Germline is not matched at one junction end, which may reflect a read error. The J gene is TRBJ2-1, the V gene TRBV11-1, with 10 bases fitting TRBD2. The CDR3 consists of 14 residues. The germline gives CDR1 SGHAT, CDR2 FQDESV (reference sequence). In DNA form, the CDR3 reads TGTGCCAGCACACTAGCGGGACTAGGGAATGAGCACTTCTTC. This codes for CASTLAGLGNEHFF.

V gene TRBV28 combines with J gene TRBJ1-2, with D unclear. There are 13 residues in the CDR3. Germline values: CDR1 MDHEN, CDR2 SYDVKM. V dropped 5 bases and J dropped 5 bases, with 12 bases sitting between them. CDR3 loop: CASSATTLYGYTF. CDR3 DNA: TGTGCCAGCAGTGCGACAACTTTATATGGCTACACCTTC.

This clonotype was found many times. For the CDR3, the DNA is TGTGCCAGCAGCGGGACAGGGGCAGAGACCCAGTACTTC. Amino acids: CASSGTGAETQYF. The rearrangement uses TRBV5-5 and TRBJ2-5; 10 positions match TRBD1. Trimming took 4 bases from V and 4 from J; bases not matched to a gene: 1. This CDR3 region has 13 residues. Per the germline V gene, CDR1 is SGHKS and CDR2 is YYEKEE (reference sequence).

This clonotype came up many times. J is TRBJ2-7 and V is TRBV7-9; D may be TRBD1 (6 bases). Trimming took 2 bases from V and 3 from J, leaving 20 bases between them. Germline V lookup: CDR1 SEHNR, CDR2 FQNEAQ (reference sequence). The length of the CDR3 is 17 residues. CDR3 DNA sequence: TGTGCCAGCAGCTTATGGGGATCCAGGGACAAACTCTACGAGCAGTACTTC. This translates into CASSLWGSRDKLYEQYF.

The genes are TRBV5-1 and TRBJ1-1, with 10 nucleotides matching TRBD1. The trim removed 3 bases at V and 3 bases at J, leaving 5 bases unmatched. CDR1 and CDR2 (germline): SGHRS, YFSETQ. The CDR3 spans 15 residues. In DNA form, the CDR3 reads TGCGCCAGCAGCTGGACAGGGGGAACGGACACTGAAGCTTTCTTT. It encodes CASSWTGGTDTEAFF.

V and J are TRBV28 and TRBJ1-1; no reliable D call. This CDR3 is 13 amino acids long. Germline assignment: CDR1 MDHEN and CDR2 SYDVKM. With 1 base removed from V and 1 base from J, the gap between germline ends came to 4 bases. CDR3 DNA sequence: TGTGCCAGCAGTTTATCGACGAACACTGAAGCTTTCTTT. Its translation is CASSLSTNTEAFF.

Worth noting for this clonotype: A much more abundant neighbour one base away suggests this may be a read error. The CDR3 reads CSVRGGDGTHYF. The CDR3 DNA reads as TGCAGCGTGCGGGGGGGGGACGGAACCCACTACTTC. V gene TRBV29-1 combines with J gene TRBJ2-5; TRBD2 matches at 9 bases. Germline V gene data show CDR1 as SQVTM and CDR2 as ANQGSEA. The CDR3 has 12 residues.